This TCR beta chain was captured by sequencing in a study of blood T cell repertoires in COVID-19. Overall study context: PBMCs, B-cell-depleted T cells, or T cells provided the cDNA or gDNA that made up the material.

The germline V gene has CDR1 SGHAT and CDR2 FQNNGV. The trim removed 5 bases at V and 4 bases at J, leaving 10 bases unmatched. The CDR3 contains 16 residues. Authors' analysis steps: Reference gene primer amplification gave estimated nucleated cell counts. Repertoires were generated with immunoSEQ multiplex PCR, while TCRdb's copy carries only in-frame clones and drops some. The DNA gave D and trimming, while V, J and clone size come from that table. The table records 9,500 to 13,000 clones, 88% of them present only once. The V and J genes are TRBV11-2 and TRBJ1-5, with 8 bases identical to TRBD1. The sequencing sample was made of peripheral blood. This sequence was found in a human donor in a cohort sampled during active COVID-19. The CDR3 DNA reads TGTGCCAGCAGCGTAGGACAGGGTCAGCCGAATCAGCCCCAGCATTTT. Translating it yields CASSVGQGQPNQPQHF. Full variable domain (outside the CDR3, taken from reference TRBV11-2 and TRBJ1-5): EAGVAQSPRYKIIEKRQSVAFWCNPISGHATLYWYQQILGQGPKLLIQFQNNGVVDDSQLPKDRFSAERLKGVDSTLKIQPAKLEDSAVYLCASSVGQGQPNQPQHFGDGTRLSIL.